Following are 4 T cell receptor beta chains from one sample sequenced in a study of technical replicates of blood from a handful of donors. Sequenced by immunoSEQ multiplex PCR; TCRdb stores in-frame clones only, minus some. The repertoire has about 80,000 clones, roughly 98% of them found once; the top ten carry approximately 0.2%. Sequenced input: T cells isolated from PBMCs. These receptors were obtained from a human donor in good health.

The J gene is TRBJ2-3, the V gene TRBV5-6; D uncertain. The V end lost 4 bases, the J end lost 4 bases, and 16 bases lay between the germline ends. Per germline, CDR1 SGHDT and CDR2 YYEEEE. The CDR3 length is 15 residues. CDR3 residues: CASSPLIMSPDTQYF. The CDR3, as DNA: TGTGCCAGCAGCCCTCTAATAATGTCTCCAGATACGCAGTATTTT.

In this sample, this clone turned up once. The rearrangement joins TRBV7-2 to TRBJ2-1, with 9 bases that match TRBD2. The germline V gene has CDR1 SGHTA and CDR2 FQGNSA. V lost 3 bases to trimming and J lost 4 bases; unmatched junction nucleotides: 4. The CDR3 runs 15 residues. Written as DNA, the CDR3 is TGTGCCAGCAGCTTTACTAGCGGGCCTTACAATGAGCAGTTCTTC. Translating it yields CASSFTSGPYNEQFF.

The chain combines TRBV7-9 with TRBJ2-1; 7 bases fit TRBD2. This CDR3 contains 19 residues. The V and J ends lost 5 bases and 5 bases, in that order; junction bases with no gene match: 21. The germline CDR1 and CDR2 sequences are SEHNR and FQNEAQ (reference sequence). This CDR3 reads CASSLGRESAKPLDNEQFF. The CDR3 region has the DNA TGTGCCAGCAGCCTGGGGCGGGAGAGTGCTAAGCCGTTGGACAATGAGCAGTTCTTC.

The V and J genes are TRBV7-2 and TRBJ2-5; 11 bases are shared with TRBD2. CDR3 length: 16 residues. V was pared by 5 bases and J by 4 bases, with 9 bases of the junction left unmatched. Germline V gene sequence: CDR1 SGHTA, CDR2 FQGNSA. The CDR3 bases are TGTGCCAGCAGCCTCACTAGCGGGAGAGCTCGAGAGACCCAGTACTTC. As protein: CASSLTSGRARETQYF.